These 22 T cell receptor beta chains were all obtained from the same sample, sequenced in a study of shared clonotypes between healthy human individuals. Naive CD8 cells lacked CD45RO and underwent positive selection for CCR7, leaving out terminally differentiated effector memory CD45RA+ cells. TCRdb's copy holds only in-frame clones and misses some; the assay was immunoSEQ multiplex PCR. The sample contains about 2 million clones, about 95% of which appear only once. The sequencing sample was made of naive CD8+ T cells sorted from blood. All receptors derive from a man in his late teens or twenties in good health.

The chain uses TRBV4-3 and TRBJ2-3; 10 bases are shared with TRBD2. Trimming removed 0 bases from V and 5 bases from J; junction bases left unmatched: 5. Germline CDR1 is LGHNA and CDR2 is YSLEER. CDR3 length equals 16 residues. In DNA, the CDR3 is TGCGCCAGCAGCCAAGATTCAGCGGGAGGGCAAGATACGCAGTATTTT. This codes for CASSQDSAGGQDTQYF.

The J gene is TRBJ2-7, the V gene TRBV27, with TRBD1 matching over 9 bases. The junction had 8 bases not matched to a gene; V was cut back by 6 bases and J by 5 bases. CDR3 length: 14 residues. Germline V gives CDR1 MNHEY, CDR2 SMNVEV (reference sequence). CDR3 DNA: TGTGCCAGCAGGAGGACAGGGGAGTTTGACGAGCAGTACTTC. It specifies CASRRTGEFDEQYF.

V usage is TRBV2 and J usage is TRBJ2-7; D unresolved. This CDR3 spans 14 amino acids. The V end lost 1 base, the J end lost 3 bases, and 10 bases lay between the germline ends. Germline CDR1 and CDR2: SNHLY and FYNNEI. The CDR3 reads CASSEGGPFYEQYF. DNA for the CDR3: TGTGCCAGCAGTGAAGGGGGTCCTTTCTACGAGCAGTACTTC.

The chain couples TRBV25-1 to TRBJ2-2, with 8 bases aligning to TRBD1. Germline V gene data show CDR1 as MGHDK and CDR2 as SYGVNS. With V trimmed by 1 base and J by 6 bases, 7 bases remained unmatched. This CDR3 comprises 16 residues. CDR3 coding DNA: TGTGCCAGCAGTGAATTTGGACAGGGAAGTTCCGGGGAGCTGTTTTTT. This translates into CASSEFGQGSSGELFF.

The genes are TRBV4-3 and TRBJ2-3; perhaps TRBD2 as D (5 bases). CDR1 is LGHNA and CDR2 is YSLEER in the germline V gene. V gave up 3 bases and J gave up 2 bases, with 12 bases separating them. The CDR3 covers 15 residues. The CDR3 sequence is CASSHPGLTTDTQYF. CDR3 in DNA: TGCGCCAGCAGCCATCCCGGACTTACCACAGATACGCAGTATTTT.

The gene calls are TRBV7-9 and TRBJ1-3; D possibly corresponds to TRBD1 (6 bases). Per the germline V gene, CDR1 is SEHNR and CDR2 is FQNEAQ (reference sequence). V dropped 1 base and J dropped 2 bases, with 9 bases sitting between them. This CDR3 contains 15 residues. CDR3: CASSLEGGPGNTIYF. Written as DNA, the CDR3 is TGTGCCAGCAGCTTAGAAGGGGGACCTGGAAACACCATATATTTT.

V is TRBV6-1 and J is TRBJ2-2; 7 bases map to TRBD2. With 2 bases clipped from V and 4 bases from J, the junction kept 1 base outside the gene matches. The CDR3 covers 14 residues. Germline V gene data show CDR1 as MNHNS and CDR2 as SASEGT. The CDR3 sequence: CASSELAVTGELFF. CDR3 nucleotide sequence: TGTGCCAGCAGTGAACTAGCGGTCACCGGGGAGCTGTTTTTT.

Comment on this clone: Other nucleotide sequences from this sample produce the same CDR3. This chain connects TRBV6-5 to TRBJ2-1, with D unresolved. The CDR3 has 14 amino acids. Trimming stripped 5 bases from V and 0 bases from J, with 8 bases between. Germline V lookup: CDR1 MNHEY, CDR2 SVGAGI. The CDR3 sequence: CASSVGSSYNEQFF. The CDR3 nucleotides read TGTGCCAGCAGTGTCGGAAGCTCCTACAATGAGCAGTTCTTC.

This rearrangement joins TRBV27 to TRBJ1-5; possible D gene TRBD1, 6 bases. Germline V gives CDR1 MNHEY, CDR2 SMNVEV (reference sequence). V lost 6 bases to trimming and J lost 4 bases, with 13 bases between them. The CDR3 length is 14 residues. The CDR3 reads CASRSGRGNQPQHF. Here the CDR3 DNA reads TGTGCCAGCAGGTCAGGGAGGGGGAATCAGCCCCAGCATTTT.

This clone appeared once. The rearrangement uses TRBV29-1 and TRBJ1-2; 10 bases align to TRBD1. Germline V gene sequence: CDR1 SQVTM, CDR2 ANQGSEA. The trim removed 8 bases at V and 4 bases at J, leaving 22 bases unmatched. CDR3 length: 18 residues. For the CDR3, the DNA is TGCAGCACAAGATCATTCACAGACGAGGGACAGGGGTCCTATGGCTACACCTTC. Its translation: CSTRSFTDEGQGSYGYTF.

V and J are TRBV5-6 and TRBJ2-1, with 7 bases identical to TRBD1. Germline V gives CDR1 SGHDT, CDR2 YYEEEE. There are 13 residues in the CDR3. Trimming cost V 5 bases and J 8 bases; bases outside gene matches: 7. The CDR3 region is CASRTTGFDEQFF. The CDR3 nucleotides read TGTGCCAGCAGGACGACAGGGTTCGATGAGCAGTTCTTC.

With regard to this clone: Different DNA sequences within this sample yield the same CDR3. The V and J genes are TRBV4-1 and TRBJ2-1; D gene unclear. CDR1 and CDR2 from the germline V gene are MGHRA and YSYEKL. The V and J ends lost 0 bases and 10 bases respectively, with 4 bases between them. This CDR3 has 11 amino acids. CDR3 bases: TGCGCCAGCAGCCAAGAGGGGGAGCAGTTCTTC. Its translation is CASSQEGEQFF.

The chain's CDR3 is CASSLGRRSGTGDQETQYF. CDR3 in DNA: TGTGCCAGCAGCTTAGGACGAAGGAGCGGGACAGGGGACCAAGAGACCCAGTACTTC. The chain links TRBV7-9 to TRBJ2-5; 10 nucleotides align to TRBD1. The CDR3 extends over 19 amino acids. The germline gives CDR1 SEHNR, CDR2 FQNEAQ (reference sequence). The V segment lost 1 base and the J segment 0 bases; nucleotides outside the gene matches: 11.

The rearrangement links TRBV5-6 to TRBJ2-5; no definite D call. In germline, CDR1 is SGHDT, CDR2 YYEEEE. V was pared by 3 bases and J by 1 base, with 10 bases between. CDR3 length: 14 residues. CDR3 amino acids: CASSSTLTQETQYF. CDR3 bases: TGTGCCAGCAGCTCTACATTGACCCAAGAGACCCAGTACTTC.

This chain connects TRBV27 to TRBJ2-7, with D possibly TRBD2 on 6 matching bases. The V end lost 0 bases, the J end lost 3 bases, and 18 bases lay between the germline ends. The length of the CDR3 is 17 residues. Germline CDR1 reads MNHEY; CDR2 reads SMNVEV (reference sequence). CDR3 in amino acids: CASSLSVAANPYYEQYF. DNA for the CDR3: TGTGCCAGCAGTTTATCGGTAGCGGCTAACCCCTACTACGAGCAGTACTTC.

The rearrangement links TRBV6-4 to TRBJ1-6; D is ambiguous. Trimming took off 0 bases at V and 10 bases at J, with 1 base between the two ends. The germline CDR1 and CDR2 sequences are MRHNA and SNTAGT. The CDR3 is 11 amino acids. In DNA, the CDR3 is TGTGCCAGCAGTGACTCCTCACCCCTCCACTTT. Translating gives CASSDSSPLHF.

The chain uses TRBV10-3 and TRBJ1-2, with D perhaps TRBD1 (5 bases). Germline V gives CDR1 ENHRY, CDR2 SYGVKD. Trimming shortened V by 10 bases and J by 12 bases, and 18 bases separated the two germline ends. The length of the CDR3 is 11 residues. The CDR3: CATGDGLRDTF. Here the CDR3 DNA reads TGTGCCACCGGGGACGGACTAAGGGACACCTTC.

The chain is built from TRBV27 and TRBJ2-3; perhaps TRBD2 as D (6 bases). V was pared by 7 bases and J by 3 bases, with 14 bases between. This CDR3 is 14 amino acids long. Germline assignment: CDR1 MNHEY and CDR2 SMNVEV (reference sequence). The DNA of the CDR3 is TGTGCCAGCACTTACGGTCGGGGGACAGATACGCAGTATTTT. Translation gives CASTYGRGTDTQYF.

Worth noting for this clone: This sample includes further DNA sequences coding for the same CDR3. This chain connects TRBV11-2 to TRBJ2-7; 9 positions agree with TRBD2. Germline V gives CDR1 SGHAT, CDR2 FQNNGV. CDR3 size: 14 residues. Trimming cost V 5 bases and J 3 bases; bases outside gene matches: 5. This CDR3 is CASSLLAGDYEQYF. The DNA for the CDR3 is TGTGCCAGCAGCCTGTTAGCGGGAGACTACGAGCAGTACTTC.

The chain employs TRBV18 and TRBJ2-7; 11 bases map to TRBD1. Trimming at V came to 2 bases and at J to 7 bases, leaving 4 bases not matched to a gene. Germline V CDR1 and CDR2: KGHSH, LQKENI. This CDR3 has 14 residues. CDR3 sequence: CASSPGDRGDEQYF. CDR3 DNA: TGTGCCAGCTCACCAGGGGACAGGGGGGATGAGCAGTACTTC.

The rearrangement joins TRBV30 to TRBJ2-7; D is perhaps TRBD2 (5 bases). The CDR3 runs 15 residues. V shed 1 base and J shed 0 bases, with 13 bases lying between them. Germline V lookup: CDR1 GTSNPN, CDR2 SVGIG (reference sequence). The CDR3 spells CAWSGLPGSSYEQYF. The CDR3 DNA is TGTGCCTGGAGTGGGCTACCGGGGAGCTCCTACGAGCAGTACTTC.

Comments on this clone: The sample contains more than one DNA sequence encoding this CDR3. The chain carries TRBV4-3 and TRBJ2-1; 9 nucleotides line up with TRBD2. Germline CDR1 and CDR2: LGHNA and YSLEER. The CDR3 runs 16 residues. Germline trimming cut 0 bases from V and 4 bases from J; bases unmatched to any gene: 4. Here the CDR3 reads CASSQDGAGGYNEQFF. The DNA for the CDR3 is TGCGCCAGCAGCCAAGATGGGGCGGGAGGGTACAATGAGCAGTTCTTC.